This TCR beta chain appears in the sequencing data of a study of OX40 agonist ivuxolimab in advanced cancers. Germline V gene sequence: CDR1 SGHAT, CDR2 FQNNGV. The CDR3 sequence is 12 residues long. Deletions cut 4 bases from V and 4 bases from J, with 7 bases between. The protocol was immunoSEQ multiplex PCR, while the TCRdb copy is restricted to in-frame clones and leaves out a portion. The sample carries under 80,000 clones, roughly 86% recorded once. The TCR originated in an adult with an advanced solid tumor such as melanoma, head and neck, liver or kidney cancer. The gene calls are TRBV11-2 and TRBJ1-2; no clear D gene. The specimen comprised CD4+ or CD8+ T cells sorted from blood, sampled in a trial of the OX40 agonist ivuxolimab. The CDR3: CASSSLGYGYTF. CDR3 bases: TGTGCCAGCAGCTCCTTGGGCTATGGCTACACCTTC.